Below, 2 T cell receptor beta chains from the same sample are listed, as sequenced in a study of cytomegalovirus exposure and HLA in healthy donors (dated by TCRdb to the late 2010s). Library preparation was by the immunoSEQ multiplex PCR assay. A mixture of 60 forward primers for TCR Vbeta segments and 13 reverse primers for TCR Jbeta segments was used in the multiplex PCR. The table was pulled from immuneACCESS by TCRdb, which kept in-frame rearrangements only. Such tables lose some clones; where checked, under half of the loss comes from unresolved V genes, and the rest has no known cause. The sample table contains about 110,000 clones; only one count was recorded for around three quarters of them. The ten top clones hold roughly 0.79% of the sample. Material: PBMCs. Receptors were obtained from a boy aged 5 to 17 in good health and CMV-seronegative.

V gene TRBV6-1 combines with J gene TRBJ1-5; a weak D match, TRBD1 (5 bases). The V and J ends lost 6 bases and 2 bases respectively, with 8 bases between them. The CDR3 consists of 13 residues. Germline values: CDR1 MNHNS, CDR2 SASEGT. The CDR3 DNA reads as TGTGCCAGCAGAAAAGGGGGCAATCAGCCCCAGCATTTT. Translated: CASRKGGNQPQHF.

The chain links TRBV27 to TRBJ1-2, with unresolved D. Trimming shortened V by 3 bases and J by 2 bases, and 10 bases separated the two germline ends. The CDR3 has 14 residues. Germline V gene sequence: CDR1 MNHEY, CDR2 SMNVEV (reference sequence). CDR3 nucleotide sequence: TGTGCCAGCAGTTTCGGGAGGCCGAACTATGGCTACACCTTC. Its translation: CASSFGRPNYGYTF.